This is a list of T cell receptor beta chains from one sample in a study of T cells in Graves' hyperthyroidism and ophthalmopathy. TCRdb reanalysed the multiplex PCR reads using MiXCR and keeps one entry per CDR3 protein. The table includes around 440,000 distinct CDR3 sequences, about a sixth detected once. Sequencing was carried out using blood. The receptors shown here come from a woman younger than 30 with Graves' hyperthyroidism. The CDR3 runs from the conserved cysteine through the conserved F or W. A D gene is named only where the DNA matches it firmly. Where a row states a size, it is once, few, many or the class of an expanded clone; other rows omit it.

j_call clone_size cdr3_length d_call v_call cdr3_nt cdr3_aa
TRBJ1-2 many 16 TRBD1 TRBV6-1 TGTGCCAGCAGTTATCGGGAGGGGGCGGCCAACTATGGCTACACCTTC CASSYREGAANYGYTF
TRBJ2-5 many 14 TRBD2 TRBV18 TGTGCCAGCTCACCGGGCCCGGGGGGAGAGACCCAGTACTTC CASSPGPGGETQYF
TRBJ2-5 many 14 NA TRBV2 TGTGCCAGCAGTGACTACGCAGGGGGGACAACCCAGTACTTC CASSDYAGGTTQYF
TRBJ1-5 many 14 NA TRBV5-6 TGTGCCAGCAGCTACGCAGGGGAATCTCAGCCCCAGCATTTT CASSYAGESQPQHF
TRBJ1-5 few 14 NA TRBV19 TGTGCCAGTACAGAGGGGATCCCAAATCAGCCCCAGCATTTT CASTEGIPNQPQHF
TRBJ1-1 many 17 TRBD1 TRBV28 TGTGCCAGCAGCCGCGGGACAGGGGGCTCAGGGAACACTGAAGCTTTCTTT CASSRGTGGSGNTEAFF
TRBJ1-1 many 13 NA TRBV28 TGTGCCACCAAAGACAGCCTGGGCACTGAAGCTTTCTTT CATKDSLGTEAFF
TRBJ2-5 NA 15 TRBD1 TRBV5-1 TGCGCCAGCAGCTTGGGGGACAGGGACCAAGAGACCCAGTACTTC CASSLGDRDQETQYF
TRBJ2-3 many 13 NA TRBV27 TGTGCCAGCAGTTTGAGCCTCCCAGATACGCAGTATTTT CASSLSLPDTQYF
TRBJ1-2 many 17 TRBD1 TRBV7-2 TGTGCCAGCAGCCATAAGAGGGCAGGGGGCGCCCCCGATGGCTACACCTTC CASSHKRAGGAPDGYTF
TRBJ1-1 few 14 TRBD1 TRBV15 TGTGCCACCAGCACGTGGACAGGGCCAACTGGGGCTTTCTTT CATSTWTGPTGAFF
TRBJ1-1 many 13 TRBD1 TRBV20-1 TGCAGTGCTGCTAGGGACAGGGAGACTGAAGCTTTCTTT CSAARDRETEAFF
TRBJ2-2 few 15 TRBD2 TRBV28 TGTGCCAGCAGTCCCGGGACTAGCGGCGCCGGGGAGCTGTTTTTT CASSPGTSGAGELFF
TRBJ2-6 few 14 NA TRBV5-1 TGCGCCAGCAGCTTGTATGCTGGGGCCAACGTCCTGACTTTC CASSLYAGANVLTF
TRBJ2-3 many 14 TRBD1 TRBV28 TGTGCCAGCAGTCTAGGTACAGGGGGGGATACGCAGTATTTT CASSLGTGGDTQYF
TRBJ1-5 NA 15 NA TRBV5-1 TGCGCCAGCAGCTTGGAGGGATCCCCTAATCAGCCCCAGCATTTT CASSLEGSPNQPQHF
TRBJ1-6 many 15 NA TRBV12-3/TRBV12-4 TGTGCCAGCAGCCTACTCAGGGGCGGGAATTCACCCCTCCACTTT CASSLLRGGNSPLHF
TRBJ1-2 many 17 TRBD1 TRBV28 TGTGCCAGCAGTCCCCCTAAGACAGGGGGCCCGGGCTATGGCTACACCTTC CASSPPKTGGPGYGYTF
TRBJ1-3 few 14 NA TRBV4-3 TGCGCCAGCTCATCACAGACTACTGGAAACACCATATATTTT CASSSQTTGNTIYF
TRBJ2-7 few 15 NA TRBV28 TGTGCCAGCAGCCCCCCCCGACTGAACCCCTACGAGCAGTACTTC CASSPPRLNPYEQYF
TRBJ2-7 many 13 NA TRBV20-1 TGCAGTGCTAGACCCAACACAGGGTTCGGGCAGTACTTC CSARPNTGFGQYF
TRBJ1-2 NA 11 TRBD1 TRBV7-9 TGTGCCAACACAGGGGGCTATGGCTACACCTTC CANTGGYGYTF
TRBJ2-7 once 15 TRBD1 TRBV5-1 TGCGCCAGCAGCCAATGGGACAGGGGGAACTACGAGCAGTACTTC CASSQWDRGNYEQYF